This T cell receptor (beta chain) is drawn from a study of blood T cell repertoires in COVID-19. On the study more broadly: Specimens from acute and convalescent COVID-19 originated in the United States, Italy and Spain. T cells, B-cell-depleted T cells, or PBMCs provided the cDNA or gDNA that served as material.

CDR1 is SGDLS and CDR2 is YYNGEE in the germline V gene. The CDR3 has 18 amino acids. The V end lost 3 bases, the J end lost 3 bases, and 22 bases lay between the germline ends. This clone was seen once. Using immunoSEQ multiplex PCR, the repertoire was profiled, and TCRdb retains in-frame clones only, with some absent. The sample holds 130,000 to 150,000 clones, 88% seen once. The clonotype was recovered from a man aged 70-80 years with acute or convalescent COVID-19. J is TRBJ2-1 and V is TRBV9; possibly TRBD2 for D (5 bases). Sequences were obtained from peripheral blood. DNA for the CDR3: TGTGCCAGCAGCGAGATCGGGGTCTCAACGGGGAGCTACAATGAGCAGTTCTTC. This translates into CASSEIGVSTGSYNEQFF.